The T cell receptor beta chain under discussion was sequenced for a study of blood T cell repertoires in COVID-19. On the study more broadly: Italy, Spain and the United States were the sources of the convalescent and acute COVID-19 samples.

The CDR3 has 14 residues. The V gene's germline CDR1 is MDHEN and CDR2 SYDVKM. Trimming shortened V by 5 bases and J by 1 base, and 9 bases separated the two germline ends. Only in-frame clones appear in the TCRdb table, and some are missing; sequencing was by immunoSEQ multiplex PCR. The table has 59,000 or so clones, 79% seen once; the top ten hold around 3.2%. This sequence originates from a man aged 55-75 years with acute or convalescent COVID-19. This rearrangement joins TRBV28 to TRBJ1-3; no firm D call. The source material was peripheral blood. CDR3 sequence: CASSLEVSGNTIYF. The DNA for the CDR3 is TGTGCCAGCAGTCTCGAGGTATCTGGAAACACCATATATTTT.